This T cell receptor beta chain was found in a study of T cell responses to AZD1222 COVID-19 vaccine. The study, taken as a whole, reports: The donor cohort was predominantly white British with a female majority, and clonal diversity may have been underestimated. Repertoires were sampled only after the peak T cell response. The study found Spike-specific TCR breadth and depth rose after two AZD1222 doses.

Assay used: immunoSEQ multiplex PCR; TCRdb lists only in-frame clones, some missing. The data contain 100,000 to 130,000 clones, roughly 90% of them seen just once; the ten biggest clones take up roughly 8.7%. V lost 6 bases to trimming and J lost 7 bases, with 16 bases between them. The CDR3 runs 13 residues. Germline V gene sequence: CDR1 LGHNA, CDR2 YSLEER. Comments on this clone: What it binds is not known.

This specimen consisted of peripheral blood, obtained 28 days after the second AZD1222 dose. V usage is TRBV4-3 and J usage is TRBJ2-7; no reliable D call. This receptor was obtained from an adult who received the AZD1222 COVID-19 vaccine. The CDR3, as DNA: TGCGCCAGCAGTCCTTGGGCCCTTCGGGAGCAGTACTTC. It encodes CASSPWALREQYF.